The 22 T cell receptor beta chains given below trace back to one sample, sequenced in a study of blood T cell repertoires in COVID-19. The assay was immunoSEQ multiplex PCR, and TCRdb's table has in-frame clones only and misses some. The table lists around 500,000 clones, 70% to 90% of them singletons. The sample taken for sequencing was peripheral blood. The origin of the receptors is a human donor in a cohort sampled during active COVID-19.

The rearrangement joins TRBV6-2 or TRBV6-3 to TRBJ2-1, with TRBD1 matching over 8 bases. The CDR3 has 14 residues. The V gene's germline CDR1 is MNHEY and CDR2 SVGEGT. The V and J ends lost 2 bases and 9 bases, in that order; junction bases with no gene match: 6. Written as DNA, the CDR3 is TGTGCCAGCAGTTACGTGACAGGGGAGAGTGAGCAGTTCTTC. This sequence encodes CASSYVTGESEQFF.

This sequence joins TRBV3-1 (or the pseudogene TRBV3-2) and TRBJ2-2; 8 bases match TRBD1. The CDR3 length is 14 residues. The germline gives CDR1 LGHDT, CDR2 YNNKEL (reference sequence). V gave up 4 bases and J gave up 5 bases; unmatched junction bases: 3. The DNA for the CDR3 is TGTGCCAGCAGCCGGCGGACAGGGACCGGGGAGCTGTTTTTT. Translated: CASSRRTGTGELFF.

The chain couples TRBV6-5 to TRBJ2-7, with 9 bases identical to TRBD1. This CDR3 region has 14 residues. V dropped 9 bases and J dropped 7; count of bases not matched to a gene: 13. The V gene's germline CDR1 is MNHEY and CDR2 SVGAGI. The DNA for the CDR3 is TGTGCCAGTGCATTATACAGGGGGCCGGGGGAGCAGTACTTC. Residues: CASALYRGPGEQYF.

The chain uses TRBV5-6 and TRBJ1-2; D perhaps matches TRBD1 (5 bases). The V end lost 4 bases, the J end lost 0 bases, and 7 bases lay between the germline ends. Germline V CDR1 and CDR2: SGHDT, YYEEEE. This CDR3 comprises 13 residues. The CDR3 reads CASSLDTNYGYTF. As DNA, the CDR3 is TGTGCCAGCAGCCTGGACACTAACTATGGCTACACCTTC.

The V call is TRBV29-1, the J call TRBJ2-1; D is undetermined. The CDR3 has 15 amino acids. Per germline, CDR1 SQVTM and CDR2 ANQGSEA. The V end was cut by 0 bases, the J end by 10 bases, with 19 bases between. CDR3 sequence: CSVEDSDSLKGEQFF. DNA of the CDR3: TGCAGCGTTGAAGATTCGGATAGCCTGAAAGGCGAGCAGTTCTTC.

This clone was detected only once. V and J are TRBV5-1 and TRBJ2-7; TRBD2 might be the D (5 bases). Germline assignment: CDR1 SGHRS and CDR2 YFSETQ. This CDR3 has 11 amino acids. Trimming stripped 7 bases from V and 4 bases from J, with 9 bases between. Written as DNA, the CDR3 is TGCGCCAGCCGCGCGGGTTACGAGCAGTACTTC. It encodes CASRAGYEQYF.

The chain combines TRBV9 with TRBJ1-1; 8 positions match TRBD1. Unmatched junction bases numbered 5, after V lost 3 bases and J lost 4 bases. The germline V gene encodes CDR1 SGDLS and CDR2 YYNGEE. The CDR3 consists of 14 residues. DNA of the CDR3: TGTGCCAGCAGCGCAAATACAGGGGGCACTGAAGCTTTCTTT. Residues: CASSANTGGTEAFF.

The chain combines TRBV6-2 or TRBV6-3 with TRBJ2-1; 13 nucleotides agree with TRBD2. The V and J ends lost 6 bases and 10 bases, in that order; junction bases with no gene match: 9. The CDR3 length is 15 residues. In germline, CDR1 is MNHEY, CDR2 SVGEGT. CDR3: CASSLTSGRVVEQFF. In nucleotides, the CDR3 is TGTGCCAGCAGCCTCACTAGCGGGAGGGTTGTAGAGCAGTTCTTC.

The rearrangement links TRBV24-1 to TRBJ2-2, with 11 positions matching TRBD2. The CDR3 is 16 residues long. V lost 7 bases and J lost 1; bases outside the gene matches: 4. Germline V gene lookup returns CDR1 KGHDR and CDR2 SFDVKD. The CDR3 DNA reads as TGTGCCACCAGCTCGACTAGCGGGGTGAACACCGGGGAGCTGTTTTTT. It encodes CATSSTSGVNTGELFF.

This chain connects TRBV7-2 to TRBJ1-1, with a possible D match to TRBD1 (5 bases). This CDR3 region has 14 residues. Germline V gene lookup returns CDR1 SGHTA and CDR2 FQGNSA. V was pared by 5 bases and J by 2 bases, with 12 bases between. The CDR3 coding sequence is TGTGCCAGCAGCCTAAATACAGGAAACACTGAAGCTTTCTTT. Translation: CASSLNTGNTEAFF.

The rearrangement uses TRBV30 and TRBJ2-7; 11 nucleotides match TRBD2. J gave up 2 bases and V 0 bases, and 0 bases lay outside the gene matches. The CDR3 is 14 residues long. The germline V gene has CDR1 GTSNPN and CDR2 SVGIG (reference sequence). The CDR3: CAWSVLAGAYEQYF. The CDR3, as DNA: TGTGCCTGGAGTGTACTAGCGGGAGCCTACGAGCAGTACTTC. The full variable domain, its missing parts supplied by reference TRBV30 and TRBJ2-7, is SQTIHQWPATLVQPVGSPLSLECTVEGTSNPNLYWYRQAAGRGLQLLFYSVGIGQISSEVPQNLSASRPQDRQFILSSKKLLLSDSGFYLCAWSVLAGAYEQYFGPGTRLTVT.

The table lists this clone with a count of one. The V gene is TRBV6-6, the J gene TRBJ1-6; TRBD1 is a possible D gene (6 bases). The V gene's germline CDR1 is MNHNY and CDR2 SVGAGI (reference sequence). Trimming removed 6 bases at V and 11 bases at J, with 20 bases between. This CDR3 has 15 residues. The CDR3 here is CASRRRDIARPPLHF. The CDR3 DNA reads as TGTGCCAGCAGACGCCGGGACATAGCTAGGCCACCCCTCCACTTT.

The CDR3 DNA sequence: TGTGCCAGCAGCGAAACTAGCGGGAGGACGAATGAGCAGTTCTTC. It codes for CASSETSGRTNEQFF. V and J are TRBV9 and TRBJ2-1; 12 nucleotides agree with TRBD2. Germline trimming cut 3 bases from V and 7 bases from J; bases unmatched to any gene: 5. CDR3 length: 15 amino acids. Germline CDR1 reads SGDLS; CDR2 reads YYNGEE.

CDR3 in DNA: TGCGCCAGCAGCGAACAGACAGGGAACTATGGCTACACCTTC. It encodes CASSEQTGNYGYTF. The rearrangement uses TRBV5-1 and TRBJ1-2; 7 bases align to TRBD1. V was clipped by 4 bases and J by 2 bases; unmatched bases: 5. The CDR3 sequence is 14 residues long. Per the germline V gene, CDR1 is SGHRS and CDR2 is YFSETQ.

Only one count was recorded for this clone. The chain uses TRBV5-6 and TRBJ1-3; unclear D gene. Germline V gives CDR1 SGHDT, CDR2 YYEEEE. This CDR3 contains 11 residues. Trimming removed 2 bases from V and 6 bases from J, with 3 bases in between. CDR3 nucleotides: TGTGCCAGCAGCTTTAAAAACACCATATATTTT. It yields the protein CASSFKNTIYF.

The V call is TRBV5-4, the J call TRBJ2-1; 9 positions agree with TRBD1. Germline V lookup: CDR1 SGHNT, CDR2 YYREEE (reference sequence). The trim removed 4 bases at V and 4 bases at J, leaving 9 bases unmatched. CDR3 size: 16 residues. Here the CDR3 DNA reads TGTGCCAGCAGCCCAAGGACAGGGGAAGGGTACAATGAGCAGTTCTTC. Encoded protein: CASSPRTGEGYNEQFF.

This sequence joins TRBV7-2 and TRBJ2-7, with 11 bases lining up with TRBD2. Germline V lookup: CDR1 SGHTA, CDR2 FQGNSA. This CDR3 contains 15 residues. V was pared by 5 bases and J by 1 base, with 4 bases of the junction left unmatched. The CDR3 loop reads CASSHRTSGSYEQYF. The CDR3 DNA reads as TGTGCCAGCAGCCATCGGACTAGCGGGTCCTACGAGCAGTACTTC.

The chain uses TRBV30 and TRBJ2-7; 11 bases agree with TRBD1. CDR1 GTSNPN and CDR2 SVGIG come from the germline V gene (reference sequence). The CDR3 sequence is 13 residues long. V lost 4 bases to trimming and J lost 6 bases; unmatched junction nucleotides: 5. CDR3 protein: CAWKRDRGGEQYF. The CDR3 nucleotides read TGTGCCTGGAAGAGGGACAGGGGGGGCGAGCAGTACTTC.

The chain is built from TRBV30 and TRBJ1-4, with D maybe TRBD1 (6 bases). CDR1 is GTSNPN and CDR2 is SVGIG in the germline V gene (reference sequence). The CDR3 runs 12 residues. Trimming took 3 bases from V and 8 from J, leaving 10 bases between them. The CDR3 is CAWSFQGEKLFF. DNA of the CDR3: TGTGCCTGGAGCTTCCAGGGGGAAAAACTGTTTTTT.

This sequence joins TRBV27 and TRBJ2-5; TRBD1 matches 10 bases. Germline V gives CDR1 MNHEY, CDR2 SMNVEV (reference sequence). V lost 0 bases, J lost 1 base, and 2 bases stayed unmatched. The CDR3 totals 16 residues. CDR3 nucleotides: TGTGCCAGCAGTTTATCGGGACAGGGGACCCAAGAGACCCAGTACTTC. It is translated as CASSLSGQGTQETQYF.

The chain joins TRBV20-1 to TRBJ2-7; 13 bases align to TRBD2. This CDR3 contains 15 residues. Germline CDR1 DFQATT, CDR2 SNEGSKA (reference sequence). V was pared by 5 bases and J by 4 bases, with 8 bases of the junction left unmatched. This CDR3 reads CSACGLAGVSYEQYF. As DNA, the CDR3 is TGCAGTGCTTGTGGACTAGCGGGAGTATCGTACGAGCAGTACTTC.

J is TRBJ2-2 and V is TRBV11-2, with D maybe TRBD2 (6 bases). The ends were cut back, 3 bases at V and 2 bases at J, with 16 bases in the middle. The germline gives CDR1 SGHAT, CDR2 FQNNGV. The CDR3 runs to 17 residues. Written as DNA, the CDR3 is TGTGCCAGCAGCTTCGGATCCGGGACTTCAAACACCGGGGAGCTGTTTTTT. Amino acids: CASSFGSGTSNTGELFF.